What follows are 16 T cell receptor beta chains derived from one specimen sequenced in a study of shared clonotypes between healthy human individuals. Data came from immunoSEQ multiplex PCR; TCRdb stores just in-frame clones and leaves some out. Among 110,000 or so clones listed, about two thirds were seen once. The specimen was memory CD8+ T cells sorted from blood. Noted subset: CD45RO+ cells pooled with CCR7-negative TemRA cells. These receptors all stem from a woman between 25 and 40 years old in good health.

This chain uses TRBV7-9 with TRBJ2-7, with D perhaps matching TRBD1 (7 bases). Germline V gene sequence: CDR1 SEHNR, CDR2 FQNEAQ (reference sequence). The V end lost 5 bases, the J end lost 3 bases, and 23 bases lay between the germline ends. The CDR3 covers 17 residues. DNA for the CDR3: TGTGCCAGCAGCCCCTACAGTTGGAGGGACAGAAACTACGAGCAGTACTTC. Protein product: CASSPYSWRDRNYEQYF.

This clone was counted ten times or more. The rearrangement joins TRBV6-1 to TRBJ2-3, with D tentatively TRBD1 (6 bases). The CDR3 is 15 amino acids. The germline V and J ends were trimmed by 1 base and 2 bases, with 10 bases remaining between them. Germline assignment: CDR1 MNHNS and CDR2 SASEGT. This CDR3 is CASSEGSGDTDTQYF. CDR3 nucleotide sequence: TGTGCCAGCAGTGAAGGTTCAGGGGACACAGATACGCAGTATTTT.

The chain uses TRBV6-4 and TRBJ2-2; TRBD1 agrees at 11 bases. The CDR3 is 16 amino acids. Germline V CDR1 and CDR2: MRHNA, SNTAGT. After removal of 5 bases from V and 3 bases from J, the junction contained 5 bases not matched to a gene. The CDR3 reads CASSNPGQGDTGELFF. CDR3 DNA: TGTGCCAGCAGTAATCCGGGACAGGGGGACACCGGGGAGCTGTTTTTT.

This clone has just a few counts. The J gene is TRBJ1-1, the V gene TRBV27; 8 nucleotides align to TRBD1. V was pared by 8 bases and J by 4 bases, with 6 bases of the junction left unmatched. The CDR3 loop spans 13 amino acids. Germline lookup yields CDR1 MNHEY and CDR2 SMNVEV (reference sequence). CDR3 protein: CASGPGGITEAFF. CDR3 DNA sequence: TGTGCCAGCGGGCCAGGGGGCATCACTGAAGCTTTCTTT.

This clone was observed a few times. The V and J genes are TRBV7-9 and TRBJ2-7; 10 nucleotides align to TRBD2. CDR1 is SEHNR and CDR2 is FQNEAQ in the germline V gene (reference sequence). Trimming cost V 7 bases and J 6 bases; bases outside gene matches: 15. The CDR3 contains 16 residues. Here the CDR3 reads CASTISPASGSGEQYF. The CDR3 bases are TGTGCCAGCACCATCTCCCCCGCTAGCGGGAGTGGCGAGCAGTACTTC.

A word on this clone: A far larger clone lies a single base away; this is likely a read error. The CDR3 sequence is CASSLLGKKLFF. The CDR3 DNA follows: TGTGCCAGCAGCTTATTAGGTAAAAAACTGTTTTTT. The J gene is TRBJ1-4, the V gene TRBV7-9; D call uncertain. There are 12 residues in the CDR3. The germline CDR1 and CDR2 sequences are SEHNR and FQNEAQ (reference sequence). V lost 2 bases, J lost 9 bases, and 7 bases lay in between.

The V and J genes are TRBV11-2 and TRBJ1-4; D possibly corresponds to TRBD1 (5 bases). Trimming removed 4 bases from V and 13 bases from J, with 13 bases in between. CDR3 length: 12 amino acids. The germline V gene encodes CDR1 SGHAT and CDR2 FQNNGV. The chain's CDR3 is CASSSRPGGLFF. CDR3 nucleotide sequence: TGTGCCAGCAGCTCCCGACCCGGGGGACTGTTTTTT.

The J gene is TRBJ2-1, the V gene TRBV11-2; D remains unclear. Germline V lookup: CDR1 SGHAT, CDR2 FQNNGV. CDR3 length equals 14 residues. Trimming took 5 bases from V and 9 from J, leaving 17 bases between them. For the CDR3, the DNA is TGTGCCAGCAGCCAAGAAGACGAGTCGGCTGAGCAGTTCTTC. Translating gives CASSQEDESAEQFF. Looking up the rest from reference TRBV11-2 and TRBJ2-1 gives the full variable domain: EAGVAQSPRYKIIEKRQSVAFWCNPISGHATLYWYQQILGQGPKLLIQFQNNGVVDDSQLPKDRFSAERLKGVDSTLKIQPAKLEDSAVYLCASSQEDESAEQFFGPGTRLTVL.

This clone has more than one count but fewer than ten. The chain carries TRBV19 and TRBJ1-1; TRBD1 is a possible D gene (5 bases). The CDR3 is made up of 12 amino acids. Germline loops: CDR1 LNHDA, CDR2 SQIVND (reference sequence). Deletions cut 10 bases from V and 6 bases from J, with 15 bases between. The CDR3, as DNA: TGTGCCACCTCCTACGGGGCGGCTGAAGCTTTCTTT. As protein: CATSYGAAEAFF.

This clone has a single count. The rearrangement links TRBV11-2 to TRBJ2-7, with 9 bases that match TRBD1. After removal of 2 bases from V and 6 bases from J, the junction contained 5 bases not matched to a gene. The CDR3 runs 14 residues. Germline V gene lookup returns CDR1 SGHAT and CDR2 FQNNGV. CDR3 sequence (DNA): TGTGCCAGCAGCTTATGGGACAGGGAATCCGAGCAGTACTTC. The encoded protein is CASSLWDRESEQYF.

The CDR3 sequence is CASSLRQTETQYF. The DNA for the CDR3 is TGCGCCAGCAGCTTGAGACAGACAGAGACCCAGTACTTC. This sequence joins TRBV5-1 and TRBJ2-5, with TRBD1 as a possible D gene (5 bases). The V gene lost 1 base and the J gene lost 4 bases, with 8 bases spanning the gap. This CDR3 is built from 13 residues. Germline V CDR1 and CDR2: SGHRS, YFSETQ.

There are a few counts of this clone. The CDR3 bases are TGTGCCAGGCCAACCGGGACAGGGGTTTCCTACGAGCAGTACTTC. As protein: CARPTGTGVSYEQYF. The V and J genes are TRBV6-1 and TRBJ2-7, with 10 bases fitting TRBD1. Trimming at V came to 9 bases and at J to 1 base, leaving 9 bases not matched to a gene. The CDR3 runs 15 residues. Germline loops: CDR1 MNHNS, CDR2 SASEGT.

This clone was detected a few times. This chain joins TRBV2 and TRBJ1-4, with D tentatively TRBD1 (6 bases). V was clipped by 6 bases and J by 3 bases, with 11 bases between them. The CDR3 totals 14 residues. Germline V CDR1 and CDR2: SNHLY, FYNNEI. In DNA, the CDR3 is TGTGCCAGCAGACAACAGGGACCTAATGAAAAACTGTTTTTT. Translation: CASRQQGPNEKLFF. The whole variable domain, filled in from reference TRBV2 and TRBJ1-4, reads EPEVTQTPSHQVTQMGQEVILRCVPISNHLYFYWYRQILGQKVEFLVSFYNNEISEKSEIFDDQFSVERPDGSNFTLKIRSTKLEDSAMYFCASRQQGPNEKLFFGSGTQLSVL.

This chain links TRBV13 with TRBJ2-3; 12 positions agree with TRBD2. The CDR3 has 15 amino acids. The germline V gene has CDR1 PRHDT and CDR2 FYEKMQ (reference sequence). Trimming took 5 bases from V and 6 from J; bases not matched to a gene: 6. The CDR3, as DNA: TGTGCCAGCAGCCCGACTAGCGGGAGAGGTGATACGCAGTATTTT. Its translation is CASSPTSGRGDTQYF.

The table lists this clone with a few counts. This rearrangement joins TRBV25-1 to TRBJ2-7, with D hard to call. Germline V gives CDR1 MGHDK, CDR2 SYGVNS. The CDR3 is 17 amino acids. V lost 1 base, J lost 2 bases, and 18 bases lay in between. CDR3 nucleotides: TGTGCCAGCAGTGAATCTAGTAGTATCGGGCCAGCCTACGAGCAGTACTTC. Its translation is CASSESSSIGPAYEQYF.

The gene calls are TRBV19 and TRBJ2-2; TRBD1 matches 9 bases. Per the germline V gene, CDR1 is LNHDA and CDR2 is SQIVND (reference sequence). V dropped 5 bases and J dropped 3; count of bases not matched to a gene: 1. CDR3 length equals 14 residues. The DNA for the CDR3 is TGTGCCAGTAGTTGGACAGGGGACACCGGGGAGCTGTTTTTT. Its protein product is CASSWTGDTGELFF.